What follows is one T cell receptor (beta chain) and its context. PCR involved 60 Vbeta and 13 Jbeta primers. The assay was immunoSEQ multiplex PCR, and TCRdb's table has in-frame clones only and misses some. The data show around 95,000 clones, around four fifths seen once. This sample is drawn from a study of cytomegalovirus exposure and HLA in healthy donors. Study information: Clustering assigned about four fifths of the roughly 400 genotyped donors to the Caucasian-associated ancestry cluster.

J lost 5 bases, V lost 4 bases, and 7 bases had no gene match. CDR3 length equals 15 residues. CDR1 SGHTS and CDR2 YDEGEE come from the germline V gene. This TCR was sampled from a man aged 25-40 years in good health and CMV-seropositive. Sample: PBMCs. The chain employs TRBV5-8 and TRBJ2-2; TRBD2 matches 8 bases. The DNA for the CDR3 is TGTGCCAGCAGCCCGAGGACTAGCAAGACCGGGGAGCTGTTTTTT. This encodes CASSPRTSKTGELFF.